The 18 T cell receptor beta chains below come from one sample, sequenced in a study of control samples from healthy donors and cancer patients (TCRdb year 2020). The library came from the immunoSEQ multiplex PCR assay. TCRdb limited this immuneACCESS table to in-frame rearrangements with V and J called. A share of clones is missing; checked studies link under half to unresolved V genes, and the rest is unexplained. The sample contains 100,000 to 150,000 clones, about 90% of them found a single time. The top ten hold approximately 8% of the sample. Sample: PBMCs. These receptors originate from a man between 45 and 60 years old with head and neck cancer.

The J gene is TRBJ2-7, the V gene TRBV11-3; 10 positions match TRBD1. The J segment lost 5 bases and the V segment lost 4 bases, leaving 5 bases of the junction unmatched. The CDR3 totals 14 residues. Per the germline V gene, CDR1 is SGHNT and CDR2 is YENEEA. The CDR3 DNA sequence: TGTGCCAGCAGCTCCCCGGGACAGGGGAACGAGCAGTACTTC. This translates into CASSSPGQGNEQYF. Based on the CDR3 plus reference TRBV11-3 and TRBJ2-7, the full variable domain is EAGVVQSPRYKIIEKKQPVAFWCNPISGHNTLYWYLQNLGQGPELLIRYENEEAVDDSQLPKDRFSAERLKGVDSTLKIQPAELGDSAVYLCASSSPGQGNEQYFGPGTRLTVT.

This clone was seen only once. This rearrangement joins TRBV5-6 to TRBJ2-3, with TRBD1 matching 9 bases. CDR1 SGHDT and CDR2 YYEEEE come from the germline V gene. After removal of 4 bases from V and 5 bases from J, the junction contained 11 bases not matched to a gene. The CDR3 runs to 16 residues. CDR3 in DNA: TGTGCCAGCAGCGAACAAACAGGGGGCCGTGGAGATACGCAGTATTTT. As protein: CASSEQTGGRGDTQYF.

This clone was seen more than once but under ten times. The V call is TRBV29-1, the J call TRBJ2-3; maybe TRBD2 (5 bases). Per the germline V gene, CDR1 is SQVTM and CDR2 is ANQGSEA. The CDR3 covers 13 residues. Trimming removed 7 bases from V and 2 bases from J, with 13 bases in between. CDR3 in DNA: TGCAGCGCTGGACTGAATCCCACAGATACGCAGTATTTT. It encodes CSAGLNPTDTQYF.

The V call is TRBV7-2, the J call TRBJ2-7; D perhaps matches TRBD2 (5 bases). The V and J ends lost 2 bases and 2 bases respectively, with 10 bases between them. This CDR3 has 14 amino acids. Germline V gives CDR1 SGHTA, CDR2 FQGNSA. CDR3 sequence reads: CASSLTGEPYEQYF. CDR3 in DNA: TGTGCCAGCAGCTTAACCGGGGAGCCCTACGAGCAGTACTTC.

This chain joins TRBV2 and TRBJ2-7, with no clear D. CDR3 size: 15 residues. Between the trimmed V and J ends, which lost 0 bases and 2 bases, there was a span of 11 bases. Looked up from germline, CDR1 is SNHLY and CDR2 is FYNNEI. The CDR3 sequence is CASSEARQVTYEQYF. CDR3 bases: TGTGCCAGCAGTGAAGCACGGCAGGTGACCTACGAGCAGTACTTC.

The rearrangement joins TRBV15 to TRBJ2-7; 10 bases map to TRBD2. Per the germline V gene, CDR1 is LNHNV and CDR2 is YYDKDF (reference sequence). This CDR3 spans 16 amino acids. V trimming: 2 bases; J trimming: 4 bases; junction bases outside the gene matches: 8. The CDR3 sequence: CATSRIPTSGIYEQYF. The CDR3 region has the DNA TGTGCCACCAGCAGAATACCAACTAGCGGGATTTACGAGCAGTACTTC.

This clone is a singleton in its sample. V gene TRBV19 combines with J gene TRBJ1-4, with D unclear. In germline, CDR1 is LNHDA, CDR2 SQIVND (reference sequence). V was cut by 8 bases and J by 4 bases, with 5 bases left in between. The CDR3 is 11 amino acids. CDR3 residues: CASWDNEKLFF. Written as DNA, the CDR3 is TGTGCCAGTTGGGATAATGAAAAACTGTTTTTT.

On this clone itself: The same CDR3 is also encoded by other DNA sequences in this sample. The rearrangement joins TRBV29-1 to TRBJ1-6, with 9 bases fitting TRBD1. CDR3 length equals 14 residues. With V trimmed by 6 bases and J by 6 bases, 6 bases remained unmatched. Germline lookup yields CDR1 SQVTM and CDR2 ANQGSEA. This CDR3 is CSVGTGLSNSPLHF. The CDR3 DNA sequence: TGCAGCGTAGGGACAGGGTTGAGTAATTCACCCCTCCACTTT.

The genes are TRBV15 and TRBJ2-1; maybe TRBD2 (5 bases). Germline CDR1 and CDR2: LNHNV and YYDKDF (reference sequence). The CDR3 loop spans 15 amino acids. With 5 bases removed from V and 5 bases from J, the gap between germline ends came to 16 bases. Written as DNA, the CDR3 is TGTGCCACCAGCCCCGAGGGCTCCCTCAACAATGAGCAGTTCTTC. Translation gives CATSPEGSLNNEQFF.

This CDR3 is CASSSSVNTEAFF. CDR3 bases: TGTGCCAGCAGCTCCTCGGTGAACACTGAAGCTTTCTTT. The chain uses TRBV5-5 and TRBJ1-1, with no clear D. Looked up from germline, CDR1 is SGHKS and CDR2 is YYEKEE (reference sequence). CDR3 length equals 13 residues. V lost 3 bases, J lost 0 bases, and 6 bases lay in between.

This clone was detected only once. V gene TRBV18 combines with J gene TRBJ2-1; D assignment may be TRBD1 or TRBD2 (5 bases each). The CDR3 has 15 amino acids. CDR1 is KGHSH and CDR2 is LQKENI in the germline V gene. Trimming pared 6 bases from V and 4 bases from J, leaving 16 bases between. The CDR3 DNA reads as TGTGCCAGCTCCTCCGGGACCGGCGCTTACAATGAGCAGTTCTTC. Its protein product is CASSSGTGAYNEQFF.

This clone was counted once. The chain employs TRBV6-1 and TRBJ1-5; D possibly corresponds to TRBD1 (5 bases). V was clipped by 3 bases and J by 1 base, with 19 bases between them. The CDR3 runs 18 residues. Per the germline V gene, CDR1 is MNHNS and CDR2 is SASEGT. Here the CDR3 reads CASSDSWVGGASNQPQHF. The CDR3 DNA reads TGTGCCAGCAGTGATTCCTGGGTGGGGGGAGCCAGCAATCAGCCCCAGCATTTT.

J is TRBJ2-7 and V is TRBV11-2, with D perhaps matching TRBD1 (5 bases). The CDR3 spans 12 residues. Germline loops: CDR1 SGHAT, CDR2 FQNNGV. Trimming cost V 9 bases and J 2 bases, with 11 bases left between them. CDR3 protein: CASQGPTYEQYF. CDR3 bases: TGTGCCAGTCAGGGCCCTACCTACGAGCAGTACTTC.

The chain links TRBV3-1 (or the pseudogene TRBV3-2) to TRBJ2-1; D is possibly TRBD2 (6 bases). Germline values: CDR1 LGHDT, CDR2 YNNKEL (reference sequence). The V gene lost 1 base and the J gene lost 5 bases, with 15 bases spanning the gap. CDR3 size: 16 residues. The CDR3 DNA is TGTGCCAGCAGCCAAGCTCCGGGACTCGCTAACAATGAGCAGTTCTTC. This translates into CASSQAPGLANNEQFF.

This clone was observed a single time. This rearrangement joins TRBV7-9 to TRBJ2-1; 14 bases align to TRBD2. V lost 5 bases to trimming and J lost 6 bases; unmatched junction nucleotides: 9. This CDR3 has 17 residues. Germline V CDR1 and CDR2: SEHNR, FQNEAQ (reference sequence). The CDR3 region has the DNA TGTGCCAGCAGCCTGACTAGCGGGAGGGTCCCCGGCAATGAGCAGTTCTTC. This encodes CASSLTSGRVPGNEQFF.

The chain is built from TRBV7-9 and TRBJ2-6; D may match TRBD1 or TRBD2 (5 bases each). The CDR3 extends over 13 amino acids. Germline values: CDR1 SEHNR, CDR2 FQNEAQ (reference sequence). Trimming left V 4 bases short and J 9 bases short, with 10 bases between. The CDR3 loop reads CASSSGLFNVLTF. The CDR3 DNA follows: TGTGCCAGCAGCTCGGGGCTTTTCAACGTCCTGACTTTC.

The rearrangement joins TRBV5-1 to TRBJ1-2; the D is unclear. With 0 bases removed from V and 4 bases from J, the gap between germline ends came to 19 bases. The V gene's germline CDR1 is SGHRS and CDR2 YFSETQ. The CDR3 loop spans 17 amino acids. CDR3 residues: CASSLDSVHRRVYGYTF. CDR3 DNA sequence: TGCGCCAGCAGCTTGGACTCTGTACACCGGCGCGTCTATGGCTACACCTTC.

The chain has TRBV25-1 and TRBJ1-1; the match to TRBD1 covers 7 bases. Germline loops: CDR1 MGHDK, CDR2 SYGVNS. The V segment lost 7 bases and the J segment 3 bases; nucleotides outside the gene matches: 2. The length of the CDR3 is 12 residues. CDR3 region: CASKTGDTEAFF. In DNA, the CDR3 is TGTGCCAGCAAAACAGGGGACACTGAAGCTTTCTTT.